The 10 T cell receptor beta chains presented below share a single source sample, sequenced in a study of technical replicates of blood from several donors (dated by TCRdb to the late 2010s). Libraries came from the immunoSEQ multiplex PCR assay. Sourced from immuneACCESS, this table was stored by TCRdb with only in-frame sequences that have V and J called. A share of the clones is absent; for the studies checked, an unresolved V gene accounts for under half, and the remainder has no known explanation. The sample table shows 75,000 to 95,000 clones, and 94% are seen once. Of the sample, approximately 0.39% falls within the top ten clones. Source material: T cells isolated from PBMCs. The receptors here all came from a human donor in good health.

The rearrangement links TRBV19 to TRBJ1-1, with 7 bases lining up with TRBD1. The germline gives CDR1 LNHDA, CDR2 SQIVND (reference sequence). V trimming: 6 bases; J trimming: 7 bases; junction bases outside the gene matches: 11. The CDR3 extends over 14 amino acids. CDR3 DNA sequence: TGTGCCAGTAGGCTAGATCGGGACAGCGTTGAAGCTTTCTTT. This codes for CASRLDRDSVEAFF.

The chain carries TRBV30 and TRBJ1-3; D call uncertain. Looked up from germline, CDR1 is GTSNPN and CDR2 is SVGIG (reference sequence). The CDR3 is 11 residues long. V gave up 2 bases and J gave up 4 bases, with 3 bases separating them. The CDR3 region has the DNA TGTGCCTGGAGTTCAGGAAACACCATATATTTT. This codes for CAWSSGNTIYF.

The rearrangement joins TRBV10-3 to TRBJ1-3; D perhaps matches TRBD1 (5 bases). Germline V gene data show CDR1 as ENHRY and CDR2 as SYGVKD. The V and J ends lost 6 bases and 0 bases respectively, with 12 bases between them. The CDR3 runs to 15 residues. The CDR3 DNA reads TGTGCCATCAGACAGGAGATAATCTCTGGAAACACCATATATTTT. Translating it yields CAIRQEIISGNTIYF.

The chain has TRBV30 and TRBJ1-1, with D perhaps matching TRBD1 (5 bases). Germline CDR1 reads GTSNPN; CDR2 reads SVGIG (reference sequence). The V end lost 1 base, the J end lost 3 bases, and 9 bases lay between the germline ends. CDR3 length equals 13 residues. CDR3 nucleotides: TGTGCCTGGAGTGGCCAGGGTTACACTGAAGCTTTCTTT. As protein: CAWSGQGYTEAFF.

This rearrangement joins TRBV27 to TRBJ1-1; D possibly corresponds to TRBD1 (5 bases). V was shortened by 7 bases and J by 0 bases, with 15 bases between the two germline ends. Germline assignment: CDR1 MNHEY and CDR2 SMNVEV (reference sequence). The CDR3 loop spans 15 amino acids. The CDR3 region is CASNPIPQVNTEAFF. The CDR3 nucleotides are TGTGCCAGCAACCCTATCCCACAGGTGAACACTGAAGCTTTCTTT.

This rearrangement joins TRBV6-1 to TRBJ1-1, with D maybe TRBD1 (6 bases). Germline V gene sequence: CDR1 MNHNS, CDR2 SASEGT. V lost 0 bases, J lost 0 bases, and 11 bases lay in between. The CDR3 covers 16 residues. CDR3 amino acids: CASSEALAGVNTEAFF. The CDR3 DNA sequence: TGTGCCAGCAGTGAAGCCCTGGCAGGGGTGAACACTGAAGCTTTCTTT.

This clone was counted a single time. This rearrangement joins TRBV21-1 to TRBJ2-4; the D segment call TRBD2 is taken from the table without a DNA check. TRBV21-1 is an annotated pseudogene. The CDR3 is made up of 14 amino acids. CDR3 coding DNA: TGTGCCAGCAGCCTGAGGAGGGAATGTGACATTCAGTACTTC. It translates to CASSLRRECDIQYF.

The rearrangement joins TRBV6-5 to TRBJ2-3; a possible D gene is TRBD2 (5 bases). This CDR3 contains 15 residues. CDR1 MNHEY and CDR2 SVGAGI come from the germline V gene. V dropped 2 bases and J dropped 0 bases, with 9 bases sitting between them. Here the CDR3 DNA reads TGTGCCAGCAGTTACGCGGGTACTAGCACAGATACGCAGTATTTT. It yields the protein CASSYAGTSTDTQYF.

This clone appeared a few times. The chain links TRBV30 to TRBJ1-1; TRBD1 is a possible D gene (5 bases). The germline V and J ends were trimmed by 5 bases and 6 bases, with 16 bases remaining between them. Per germline, CDR1 GTSNPN and CDR2 SVGIG (reference sequence). The CDR3 is 13 amino acids. The CDR3 loop reads CAWASGGIAEAFF. The CDR3 DNA reads TGTGCCTGGGCTTCTGGGGGGATCGCTGAAGCTTTCTTT.

The chain recombines TRBV18 with TRBJ1-2, with D unclear. The length of the CDR3 is 14 residues. Trimming took 3 bases from V and 1 from J, leaving 9 bases between them. From germline, CDR1 is KGHSH and CDR2 LQKENI. The chain's CDR3 is CASSPDRDNYGYTF. CDR3 bases: TGTGCCAGCTCACCGGACCGGGATAACTATGGCTACACCTTC.